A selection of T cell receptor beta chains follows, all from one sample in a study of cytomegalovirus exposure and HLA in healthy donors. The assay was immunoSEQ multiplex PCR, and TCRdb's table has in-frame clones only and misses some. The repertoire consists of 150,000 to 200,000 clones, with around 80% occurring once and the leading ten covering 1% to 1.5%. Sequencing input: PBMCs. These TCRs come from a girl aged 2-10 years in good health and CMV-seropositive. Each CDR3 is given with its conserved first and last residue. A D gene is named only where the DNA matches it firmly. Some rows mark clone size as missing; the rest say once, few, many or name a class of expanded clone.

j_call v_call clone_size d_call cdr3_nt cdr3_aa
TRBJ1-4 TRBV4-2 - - TGTGCCAGCAGCCAGAGGGGAGGGGAAAAACTGTTTTTT CASSQRGGEKLFF
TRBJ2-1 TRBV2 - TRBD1 TGTGCCAGCAGTGAAGGGGCAGGGACAGGGAGGTACAATGAGCAGTTCTTC CASSEGAGTGRYNEQFF
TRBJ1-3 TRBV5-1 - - TGCGCCAGCAGCTCCCGGGACACAAAGAGCTCTGGAAACACCATATATTTT CASSSRDTKSSGNTIYF
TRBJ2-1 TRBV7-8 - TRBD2 TGTGCCAGCATCGATAGCGGGAGGTGGGGCAATGAGCAGTTCTTC CASIDSGRWGNEQFF
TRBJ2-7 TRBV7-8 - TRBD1 TGTGCCAGCAGCTTAGCTGGACAGGGTCAGCTCTACTTC CASSLAGQGQLYF
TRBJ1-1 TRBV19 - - TGTGCCAGTACTCCGACTTCGTCGCCCTCTGAAGCTTTCTTT CASTPTSSPSEAFF
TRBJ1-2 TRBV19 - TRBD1 TGTGCCAGTAGTATGACAGGGGTCTATGGCTACACCTTC CASSMTGVYGYTF
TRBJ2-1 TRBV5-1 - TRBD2 TGCGCCAGCAGCTTGTTTGGCGGGGGGAGCTCCTACAATGAGCAGTTCTTC CASSLFGGGSSYNEQFF
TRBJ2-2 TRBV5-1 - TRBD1 TGCGCCAGCAGCGAAGGACAGGGATTTTCCGGGGAGCTGTTTTTT CASSEGQGFSGELFF
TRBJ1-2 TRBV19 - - TGTGCCAGTAGTGCCAGGGTGGGAGGCTACACCTTC CASSARVGGYTF
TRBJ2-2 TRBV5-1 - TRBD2 TGCGCCAGCGTCGGTAGGGGACTAGCGGGGGAAAACACCGGGGAGCTGTTTTTT CASVGRGLAGENTGELFF
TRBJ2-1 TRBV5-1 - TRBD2 TGCGCCAGCAGCCGATCTAGCGGAGATAACTACAATGAGCAGTTCTTC CASSRSSGDNYNEQFF
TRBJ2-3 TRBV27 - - TGTGCCAGCAGTTTATCTTTCGCGGAAACAGATACGCAGTATTTT CASSLSFAETDTQYF
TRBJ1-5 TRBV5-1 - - TGCGCCAGCAGCTTGGATGCAGGCGACCAGCCCCAGCATTTT CASSLDAGDQPQHF
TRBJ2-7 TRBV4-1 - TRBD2 TGCGCCAGCAGCCAAGATCCGGGGGGACGGAACCCCTACGAGCAGTACTTC CASSQDPGGRNPYEQYF
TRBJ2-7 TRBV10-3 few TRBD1 TGTGCCATCAGTGACTTATCCGGGACAGACCCCTACGAGCAGTACTTC CAISDLSGTDPYEQYF
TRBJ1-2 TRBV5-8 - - TGTGCCAGCAGCTCGGTCATAGCCCTTAATCAGCCCCATGGCTACACCTTC CASSSVIALNQPHGYTF
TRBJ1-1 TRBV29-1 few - TGCAGCGTTGAATCGGGGGTCACGATGTCCACTGAAGCTTTCTTT CSVESGVTMSTEAFF
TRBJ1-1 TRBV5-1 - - TGCGCCAGCAGCTTGATACAGGGTAGGATCGGCACTGAAGCTTTCTTT CASSLIQGRIGTEAFF
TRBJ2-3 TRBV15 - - TGTGCCACCAGCAGAGGTCCAGCGGTTACAGATACGCAGTATTTT CATSRGPAVTDTQYF
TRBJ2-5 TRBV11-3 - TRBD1 TGTGCCAGCAGCCGGGGGACAGGGGGCTGGGAGACCCAGTACTTC CASSRGTGGWETQYF
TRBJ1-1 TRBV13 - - TGTGCCAGCAGCTTAGGACGGGGAATCACTGAAGCTTTCTTT CASSLGRGITEAFF
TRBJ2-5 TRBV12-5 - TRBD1 TGTGCTAGTGGTTTGGTAGGGGGCGAGCGATGGGAGACCCAGTACTTC CASGLVGGERWETQYF
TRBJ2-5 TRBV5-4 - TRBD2 TGTGCCAGCAGCTTGGGTCTTGTGGCGGGAGGGCCGAATGAGACCCAGTACTTC CASSLGLVAGGPNETQYF
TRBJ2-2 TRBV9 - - TGTGCCAGCAGCGTAGCTAGCAGCACCGGGGAGCTGTTTTTT CASSVASSTGELFF
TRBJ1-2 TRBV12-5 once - TGTGCTAGTGGTCAGAGTCTCCGGGAGTACAACTATGGCTACACCTTC CASGQSLREYNYGYTF
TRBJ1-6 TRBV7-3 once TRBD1 TGTGCCAGCAGCGGGGGAGGACAGGGACGGAATTCACCCCTCCACTTT CASSGGGQGRNSPLHF
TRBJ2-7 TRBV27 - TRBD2 TGTGCCAGCAGTTTCCTTAGCGGGAGGAACCGCTACGAGCAGTACTTC CASSFLSGRNRYEQYF
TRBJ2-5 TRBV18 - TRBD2 TGTGCCAGCTCACCACCGGGGGGGGACCCAACGGAGACCCAGTACTTC CASSPPGGDPTETQYF
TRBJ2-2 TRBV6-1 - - TGTGCCAGCAGTGAATTATCGTTGTACCTACTGAACACCGGGGAGCTGTTTTTT CASSELSLYLLNTGELFF
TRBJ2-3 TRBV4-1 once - TGCGCCAGCGGACCAAGCCAAGGGTCGGGGTTGGATACGCAGTATTTT CASGPSQGSGLDTQYF
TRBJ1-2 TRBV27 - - TGTGCCACCCGGATCCAGGGTGGATGTGGCTACACCTTC CATRIQGGCGYTF
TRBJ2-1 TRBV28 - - TGTGCCAGCAGTTCTAATCTTCGCGAGCAGTTCTTC CASSSNLREQFF
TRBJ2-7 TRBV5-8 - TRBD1 TGTGCCAGCAGCTCGGGACAGGGAGCCTACGAGCAGTACTTC CASSSGQGAYEQYF
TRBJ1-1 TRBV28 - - TGTGCCAGCAGTTTCTTGGAGGACACTGAAGCTTTCTTT CASSFLEDTEAFF
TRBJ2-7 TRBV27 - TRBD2 TGTGCCAGCAGTCCCTTGGGAGGGGCAGTCGAGTACGAGCAGTACTTC CASSPLGGAVEYEQYF
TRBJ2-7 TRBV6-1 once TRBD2 TGTGCCAGCAGGGTTGTAGCGGGGGCTTACGAGCAGTACTTC CASRVVAGAYEQYF
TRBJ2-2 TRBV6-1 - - TGTGCCAGCAGTGTACTCTTCCGACAGAACACCGGGGAGCTGTTTTTT CASSVLFRQNTGELFF
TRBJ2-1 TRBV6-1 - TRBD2 TGTGCCAGCAGTGTCCGACTAGCGGGAGTGCTTAATGAGCAGTTCTTC CASSVRLAGVLNEQFF
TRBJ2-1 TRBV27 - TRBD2 TGTGCCAGCAGCCTAGCGGGAGCGATGGATGAGCAGTTCTTC CASSLAGAMDEQFF
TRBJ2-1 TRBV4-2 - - TGTGCCAGCAGCCAAGATATAAAGCGGCTATCCTACAATGAGCAGTTCTTC CASSQDIKRLSYNEQFF
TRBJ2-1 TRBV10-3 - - TGTGCCATCAGTGAGTCGTTGGGGAGGACTTCCAGCTACAATGAGCAGTTCTTC CAISESLGRTSSYNEQFF
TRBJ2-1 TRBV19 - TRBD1 TGTGCCAGTAGTATAAAGGCACGGACAGGGCCCTACAATGAGCAGTTCTTC CASSIKARTGPYNEQFF
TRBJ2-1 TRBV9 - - TGTGCCAGCAGCGGAGGTCCAAGTTCGAGTGAGCAGTTCTTC CASSGGPSSSEQFF